This T cell receptor (beta chain) was obtained from a study of blood T cell repertoires in COVID-19. In the study overall: Researchers got acute and convalescent COVID-19 samples from the United States, Italy and Spain. T cells, B-cell-depleted T cells, or PBMCs supplied cDNA or gDNA.

Patients in Seattle were enrolled during active infection, then followed longitudinally. How the authors handled the data: Counts of nucleated cells, estimated from reference gene primer amplification, were obtained. The assay was immunoSEQ multiplex PCR, and TCRdb's table has in-frame clones only and misses some. That table is the source of V, J and clone size, and D and trimming were worked out from the DNA. Found here are about 300,000 clones, about nine tenths of them singletons; the top ten hold approximately 6%. CDR3 length: 12 residues. The germline V gene encodes CDR1 SGHAT and CDR2 FQDESV (reference sequence). Trimming took 5 bases from V and 9 from J; bases not matched to a gene: 4.

The gene calls are TRBV11-1 and TRBJ2-5; TRBD1 agrees at 9 bases. Sequencing used peripheral blood. The source is a woman aged 45-65 years with COVID-19, enrolled during active disease. This CDR3 reads CASSPGQGAQYF. CDR3 in DNA: TGTGCCAGCAGCCCGGGACAGGGAGCCCAGTACTTC.